Below, 11 T cell receptor beta chains from the same sample are listed, as sequenced in a study of T cell responses to AZD1222 COVID-19 vaccine. The table came from immunoSEQ multiplex PCR; TCRdb's copy has only in-frame clones and leaves some out. The data show tens of thousands of clones, with 70% to 90% seen just once and 4.9% held by the top ten. The sample consisted of peripheral blood, taken on day 0 of AZD1222 vaccination. Receptors originate from an adult in good health.

The chain is built from TRBV30 and TRBJ1-6; 9 positions agree with TRBD1. CDR1 GTSNPN and CDR2 SVGIG come from the germline V gene (reference sequence). The CDR3 contains 14 residues. V dropped 3 bases and J dropped 10; count of bases not matched to a gene: 7. CDR3: CAWSEGQGYSPLHF. The CDR3 coding sequence is TGTGCCTGGAGCGAGGGACAGGGATACTCACCCCTCCACTTT.

The DNA of the CDR3 is TGTGCCAGCAGTTCAACTACAGGGGGAGGAACAGATACGCAGTATTTT. Amino acid sequence: CASSSTTGGGTDTQYF. V is TRBV6-4 and J is TRBJ2-3; 8 bases align to TRBD1. Germline CDR1 MRHNA, CDR2 SNTAGT. J was trimmed by 3 bases and V by 5 bases; bases with no gene match: 10. This CDR3 is 16 amino acids long.

CDR3 sequence reads: CASSPSRGTNNEQFF. CDR3 DNA: TGTGCCAGCAGCCCCTCGCGGGGAACCAACAATGAGCAGTTCTTC. The chain is built from TRBV3-1 (or the pseudogene TRBV3-2) and TRBJ2-1; tentative D call: TRBD2 (6 bases). The CDR3 loop spans 15 amino acids. Trimming pared 4 bases from V and 5 bases from J, leaving 15 bases between. Germline V gene sequence: CDR1 LGHDT, CDR2 YNNKEL (reference sequence).

The chain joins TRBV9 to TRBJ2-2; no definite D call. CDR3 size: 15 residues. The ends were cut back, 0 bases at V and 4 bases at J, with 10 bases in the middle. Per germline, CDR1 SGDLS and CDR2 YYNGEE. CDR3 in DNA: TGTGCCAGCAGCGTAGAAGTAGGGTCCACCGGGGAGCTGTTTTTT. Translating it yields CASSVEVGSTGELFF.

The J gene is TRBJ1-4, the V gene TRBV10-3; 10 nucleotides align to TRBD1. Germline-derived CDR1 and CDR2 are ENHRY and SYGVKD. The ends lost 3 bases at V and 0 bases at J; junction bases unmatched: 7. This CDR3 is built from 18 residues. The CDR3 bases are TGTGCCATCAGTGAAAGAGGGGACAGGGGTCCAACTAATGAAAAACTGTTTTTT. Translation gives CAISERGDRGPTNEKLFF.

V usage is TRBV11-2 and J usage is TRBJ1-6, with 10 bases aligning to TRBD1. CDR3 length: 15 amino acids. The junction had 12 bases not matched to a gene; V was cut back by 6 bases and J by 13 bases. From germline, CDR1 is SGHAT and CDR2 FQNNGV. The DNA of the CDR3 is TGTGCCAGCAGTCAAGCCGGGGACAGGGGTACCCCCCTCCACTTT. Translated, it gives CASSQAGDRGTPLHF.

The gene calls are TRBV29-1 and TRBJ1-3; no definite D call. Looked up from germline, CDR1 is SQVTM and CDR2 is ANQGSEA. This CDR3 has 14 amino acids. Trimming stripped 6 bases from V and 2 bases from J, with 14 bases between. CDR3 DNA: TGCAGCGTAGAAACCGGGAGCCCTGGAAACACCATATATTTT. Its translation is CSVETGSPGNTIYF.

The chain uses TRBV3-1 (or the pseudogene TRBV3-2) and TRBJ2-7, with D perhaps matching TRBD1 (6 bases). The CDR3 length is 15 residues. Trimming pared 0 bases from V and 3 bases from J, leaving 12 bases between. Germline CDR1 is LGHDT and CDR2 is YNNKEL (reference sequence). This chain's CDR3 is CASSQDLRGGYEQYF. The CDR3 DNA is TGTGCCAGCAGCCAAGACCTCAGGGGTGGCTACGAGCAGTACTTC.

CDR3 loop: CASSPGREGSNNEQFF. Here the CDR3 DNA reads TGCGCCAGCAGCCCGGGCCGGGAGGGGAGTAACAATGAGCAGTTCTTC. The chain recombines TRBV5-1 with TRBJ2-1, with TRBD2 matching 8 bases. Germline V gene data show CDR1 as SGHRS and CDR2 as YFSETQ. The junction had 11 bases not matched to a gene; V was cut back by 4 bases and J by 5 bases. This CDR3 is 16 amino acids long.

The chain uses TRBV23-1 and TRBJ1-5; TRBD1 matches 7 bases. TRBV23-1 is sorted into the ORF group, with uncertain function. This CDR3 has 16 residues. The V and J ends lost 2 bases and 0 bases, in that order; junction bases with no gene match: 4. The CDR3 reads CASSQGTDYSNQPQHF. In DNA, the CDR3 is TGCGCCAGCAGTCAAGGGACAGATTATAGCAATCAGCCCCAGCATTTT.

The rearrangement joins TRBV29-1 to TRBJ2-3, with D possibly being TRBD1 or TRBD2 (5 bases each). The CDR3 runs 14 residues. Trimming stripped 4 bases from V and 6 bases from J, with 17 bases between. CDR1 SQVTM and CDR2 ANQGSEA come from the germline V gene. The CDR3 sequence is CSVVRGEGWDTQYF. DNA for the CDR3: TGCAGCGTTGTTAGGGGAGAAGGTTGGGATACGCAGTATTTT.